One sample yielded the 10 T cell receptor beta chains listed below, sequenced in a study of molecular identifiers for immune sequencing clone quantification. TCRdb reanalysed the PCR reads using MiXCR and keeps one entry per CDR3 protein. This sample has approximately 90,000 distinct CDR3 sequences, with 20% to 25% found just once. The material sequenced was naive CD8+ T cells from blood, with Jurkat cell RNA spiked in. Subset noted: FACS-sorted CD8+CD4-CCR7+CD45RA+ naive T cells. The receptors here all came from a human donor in good health. Some libraries in this study had Jurkat cell RNA spiked in.

This chain joins TRBV19 and TRBJ2-3; 15 bases are shared with TRBD2. This CDR3 has 16 residues. Germline V gene data show CDR1 as LNHDA and CDR2 as SQIVND (reference sequence). Losses at the gene ends were 5 bases for V and 4 bases for J; bases not matched to a gene: 4. CDR3 sequence: CASSPGTSGRPDTQYF. DNA of the CDR3: TGTGCCAGTAGTCCAGGGACTAGCGGGAGGCCAGATACGCAGTATTTT.

V and J are TRBV3-1 and TRBJ1-2, with D possibly TRBD1 on 5 matching bases. V shed 4 bases and J shed 2 bases, with 14 bases lying between them. The CDR3 has 15 residues. Germline V gene data show CDR1 as LGHDT and CDR2 as YNNKEL (reference sequence). This CDR3 is CASSPPGMDNYGYTF. The CDR3 DNA reads as TGTGCCAGCAGCCCGCCAGGGATGGACAACTATGGCTACACCTTC.

The chain combines TRBV20-1 with TRBJ1-2; D ambiguous. The V end lost 0 bases, the J end lost 4 bases, and 15 bases lay between the germline ends. This CDR3 has 15 residues. The germline CDR1 and CDR2 sequences are DFQATT and SNEGSKA (reference sequence). DNA of the CDR3: TGCAGTGCTAGAGATATAGGATCACAACCCTATGGCTACACCTTC. Protein product: CSARDIGSQPYGYTF.

As regards this clonotype: Given a much more abundant clone one base away, this may be a read error. This chain uses TRBV5-6 with TRBJ2-3; D might be TRBD1 or TRBD2, each matching 6 bases. V lost 3 bases, J lost 7 bases, and 18 bases lay in between. The CDR3 sequence is 15 residues long. CDR1 is SGHDT, CDR2 YYEEEE, per germline. The CDR3 here is CASSSRRAGTNTQYF. The CDR3 nucleotides are TGTGCCAGCAGCTCGAGGCGTGCGGGGACAAATACGCAGTATTTT.

Worth noting for this clonotype: The junction departs from the called germline gene at one end, perhaps through a read error. This chain links TRBV12-3 or TRBV12-4 with TRBJ2-5; 9 positions agree with TRBD1. CDR3 length: 15 residues. The CDR3 sequence: CASSPPGQGKETQCF. Here the CDR3 DNA reads TGTGCCAGCAGTCCCCCGGGACAGGGTAAAGAGACCCAGTGCTTC.

This clonotype was found many times. The rearrangement joins TRBV20-1 to TRBJ1-4; 7 nucleotides agree with TRBD1. The V and J ends lost 0 bases and 0 bases, in that order; junction bases with no gene match: 10. CDR1 is DFQATT and CDR2 is SNEGSKA in the germline V gene (reference sequence). The CDR3 is made up of 18 amino acids. The CDR3: CSARDGWDSYPTNEKLFF. The CDR3 DNA is TGCAGTGCTAGAGATGGATGGGACAGCTATCCAACTAATGAAAAACTGTTTTTT.

This clonotype was observed at least ten times. The V call is TRBV4-3, the J call TRBJ2-7, with 9 nucleotides matching TRBD1. Per the germline V gene, CDR1 is LGHNA and CDR2 is YSLEER. J lost 3 bases, V lost 4 bases, and 4 bases had no gene match. The CDR3 has 14 amino acids. CDR3 loop: CASSPATGGYEQYF. In DNA, the CDR3 is TGCGCCAGCAGCCCTGCGACAGGGGGCTACGAGCAGTACTTC.

In the case of this clonotype: Since a much larger clone is just one base distant, this may be a read error. This chain links TRBV12-3 or TRBV12-4 with TRBJ2-7; possibly TRBD1 for D (6 bases). V lost 5 bases and J 2 bases, leaving 16 bases between the germline ends. The CDR3 totals 15 residues. The chain's CDR3 is CASSLNPTGTYEQYF. The CDR3 DNA reads TGTGCCAGCAGTCTTAATCCGACAGGTACCTACGAGCAGTACTTC.

This clonotype was detected ten times or more. The chain combines TRBV29-1 with TRBJ2-1, with 11 nucleotides matching TRBD2. The germline CDR1 and CDR2 sequences are SQVTM and ANQGSEA. This CDR3 is built from 15 residues. V was clipped by 1 base and J by 7 bases; unmatched bases: 6. The CDR3 DNA reads TGCAGCGTTGAAGGACTAGCGGGATTTGGAAATGAGCAGTTCTTC. Translating gives CSVEGLAGFGNEQFF.

With respect to this clonotype: This may be a read error, as it is one base from a much larger clone. V gene TRBV6-5 combines with J gene TRBJ1-1; weak D call: TRBD1 (6 bases). The germline V gene encodes CDR1 MNHEY and CDR2 SVGAGI. This CDR3 spans 13 amino acids. The CDR3 DNA reads as TGTGCCAGCAGCGAACAGGGAGACACTGGAGCTTTCTTT. It yields the protein CASSEQGDTGAFF.